This TCR beta chain was sequenced during a study of identical twins. Study-wide points: Modelling underestimated the level of out-of-frame TCR alpha sharing observed in monozygotic twins. The more abundant beta clonotypes in cord blood had fewer insertions, and memory repertoires did not show this. Partly confounded zero-insertion analyses could result from invariant MAIT and iNKT cells.

This clonotype was seen more than once but under ten times. What it binds is not known. TCRdb re-analysed the 5' RACE reads in MiXCR, keeping a single row per CDR3 protein. Among roughly 350,000 distinct CDR3 sequences listed, over 9% were seen once. Trimming removed 8 bases at V and 7 bases at J, with 18 bases between. The CDR3 covers 14 residues. Looked up from germline, CDR1 is ENHRY and CDR2 is SYGVKD. In addition, the sample was reused for a study of yellow fever vaccine responses in identical twins. From that report: A vaccine T cell response that seemed partly convergent and partly personalized was reported in twins.

This receptor was obtained from a woman in her late teens or twenties in good health. This sequence joins TRBV10-3 and TRBJ2-1; possibly TRBD2 for D (6 bases). The sample consisted of CD8+ T cells sorted from blood. The CDR3 bases are TGTGCCATCGAACCGGAGGGCCCGGGGAATGAGCAGTTCTTC. Its protein product is CAIEPEGPGNEQFF.